One and the same sample provided the 6 T cell receptor beta chains below, sequenced in a study of shared clonotypes between healthy human individuals (dated by TCRdb to about 2020). The library relied on the immunoSEQ multiplex PCR assay. In its TCRdb copy, this immuneACCESS table keeps in-frame sequences only and misses some clones. Where compared with another copy, unresolved V genes explain less than half of these, and the others have no known cause. The sample has 740,000 or so clones on record, more than 70% of them singletons. The ten largest clones capture under 2% of the sample. Sequencing was performed on memory CD4+ T cells sorted from blood. The cell subset or site label of this sample denotes: CD45RA-negative fraction. These receptors were taken from a woman in her 30s in good health.

The chain joins TRBV2 to TRBJ2-1; 9 bases are a match to TRBD2. The CDR3 runs 16 residues. The junction had 15 bases not matched to a gene; V was cut back by 8 bases and J by 7 bases. The germline V gene encodes CDR1 SNHLY and CDR2 FYNNEI. The CDR3 region is CASGLAGGGDWNEQFF. CDR3 in DNA: TGTGCCAGCGGCTTGGCGGGAGGGGGTGATTGGAATGAGCAGTTCTTC.

This clone came up once. This chain connects TRBV6-1 to TRBJ2-7; TRBD1 matches 9 bases. CDR3 length: 17 amino acids. Unmatched junction bases numbered 14, after V lost 4 bases and J lost 4 bases. The germline V gene has CDR1 MNHNS and CDR2 SASEGT. CDR3 in amino acids: CASSGTTSGTGRYEQYF. In DNA, the CDR3 is TGTGCCAGCAGTGGTACCACCTCCGGGACAGGGAGGTACGAGCAGTACTTC.

The rearrangement links TRBV28 to TRBJ1-2; D is unclear. The CDR3 has 13 residues. V lost 8 bases and J lost 4, with 14 bases in between. In germline, CDR1 is MDHEN, CDR2 SYDVKM. CDR3 DNA: TGTGCCAGCTTTGGAGGTCACGGCTATGGCTACACCTTC. Translation gives CASFGGHGYGYTF.

This chain joins TRBV13 and TRBJ2-1; D is undetermined. The germline CDR1 and CDR2 sequences are PRHDT and FYEKMQ (reference sequence). The CDR3 is 16 amino acids. V lost 5 bases, J lost 2 bases, and 16 bases lay in between. The CDR3 here is CASSAQYSPPYNEQFF. CDR3 coding DNA: TGTGCCAGCAGCGCCCAATACTCTCCCCCCTACAATGAGCAGTTCTTC.

The gene calls are TRBV5-1 and TRBJ1-2; weak D call: TRBD1 (6 bases). The CDR3 runs 16 residues. V was cut by 3 bases and J by 2 bases, with 17 bases left in between. Germline-derived CDR1 and CDR2 are SGHRS and YFSETQ. The CDR3 region has the DNA TGCGCCAGCAGCTCGCACCCCGGGACACTGAACTATGGCTACACCTTC. Protein product: CASSSHPGTLNYGYTF.

This chain links TRBV7-9 with TRBJ2-2; tentative D call: TRBD2 (5 bases). Trimming stripped 1 base from V and 6 bases from J, with 12 bases between. The CDR3 extends over 15 amino acids. From germline, CDR1 is SEHNR and CDR2 FQNEAQ (reference sequence). The CDR3 DNA reads TGTGCCAGCAGCTTAGTACAACCCGGGGCCGGGGAGCTGTTTTTT. Protein: CASSLVQPGAGELFF.